A selection of T cell receptor beta chains follows, all from one sample in a study of cytotoxic CD8 clonotypes in ibrutinib-treated CLL. Using immunoSEQ multiplex PCR, the repertoire was profiled, and TCRdb retains in-frame clones only, with some absent. The sample lists 60,000 to 65,000 clones, 57% occurring once. The sequencing here drew on PBMCs, taken after 12 months of ibrutinib treatment. All receptors derive from a human donor with chronic lymphocytic leukemia. CDR3s include the opening cysteine and the closing phenylalanine or tryptophan. The D gene is left open where the match is weak. The listing skips clone size in some rows; elsewhere it reads once, few, many or a size class.

clone_size j_call d_call v_call cdr3_nt cdr3_aa
medium-sized TRBJ2-5 TRBD2 TRBV11-2 TGTGCCAGCAGCCCCGGACTAGCCCGCGAGACCCAGTACTTC CASSPGLARETQYF
few TRBJ2-1 TRBD2 TRBV9 TGTGCCAGCAGCGTAGCTGAGCGGTCTAGCGGGAGCAGTGGGCAGTTCTTC CASSVAERSSGSSGQFF
many TRBJ2-3 NA TRBV11-2 TGTGCCAGCAGCTTAAGTACGGGAGCGGTGGATACGCAGTATTTT CASSLSTGAVDTQYF
few TRBJ1-5 NA TRBV6-1 TGTGCCAGCAGTGCACCTCGGCTAAGCAATCAGCCCCAGCATTTT CASSAPRLSNQPQHF
NA TRBJ2-1 NA TRBV15 TGTGCCACCAGCAGAGATAGAGGGGAGCAGTTCTTC CATSRDRGEQFF
NA TRBJ2-2 TRBD2 TRBV19 TGTGCCAGTAGTAGCGGGAGCGACTTCGGGGAGCTGTTTTTT CASSSGSDFGELFF
NA TRBJ1-6 NA TRBV27 TGTGCCAGCAGTCAGAGGGTGCAATCACCCCTCCACTTT CASSQRVQSPLHF
NA TRBJ1-3 NA TRBV7-8 TGTGCCAGCAGCCGACAGTCTAGAAACACCATATATTTT CASSRQSRNTIYF
NA TRBJ2-4 TRBD1 TRBV28 TGTGCCAGCAGTTCGCCTCTCAGGGGGCAAAACATTCAGTACTTC CASSSPLRGQNIQYF
NA TRBJ2-1 NA TRBV29-1 TGCAGCGTTGAACAGGGCAATGAGCAGTTCTTC CSVEQGNEQFF
once TRBJ1-6 NA TRBV5-1 TGCGCCAGCAGCTCTGGGGGGACTGGGTCACCCCTCCACTTT CASSSGGTGSPLHF
NA TRBJ2-1 NA TRBV6-1 TGTGCCAGCAGTGGCCTGAATGGCAATGAGCAGTTCTTC CASSGLNGNEQFF
NA TRBJ1-3 NA TRBV5-1 TGCGCCAGCAGCTTGGTTCCAGGGAGCGGAAACACCATATATTTT CASSLVPGSGNTIYF
NA TRBJ1-5 NA TRBV5-6 TGTGCCAGCAGCTTGTTCGGGGGCCTCAATCAGCCCCAGCATTTT CASSLFGGLNQPQHF
NA TRBJ2-5 TRBD2 TRBV10-3 TGTGCCATCAGTGAGTCTAGCGGAAGGGGCCCTCGCGGGAGCCAAGAGACCCAGTACTTC CAISESSGRGPRGSQETQYF
NA TRBJ2-7 TRBD2 TRBV7-2 TGTGCCAGCAGTCAGGGACTAGCGGGACTCGAGCAGTACTTC CASSQGLAGLEQYF
NA TRBJ2-1 NA TRBV6-6 TGTGCCAGCAAGACTAACAGGGTAGTGGGTGAGCAGTTCTTC CASKTNRVVGEQFF
NA TRBJ2-7 NA TRBV5-6 TGTGCCAGCAGCTTGGGAGTGAGCTCCTACGAGCAGTACTTC CASSLGVSSYEQYF
NA TRBJ2-2 TRBD2 TRBV2 TGTGCCAGCAGACATAGCGGGGTGTGGCTCACCGGGGAGCTGTTTTTT CASRHSGVWLTGELFF
NA TRBJ2-3 TRBD2 TRBV6-1 TGTGCCAGCAATCCACTAGCGGGTTCAGATACGCAGTATTTT CASNPLAGSDTQYF
NA TRBJ2-3 TRBD1 TRBV7-8 TGTGCCAGCAGCCCAGGACAGGCGAGGGATACGCAGTATTTT CASSPGQARDTQYF
NA TRBJ2-6 NA TRBV5-4 TGTGCCAGCAGCTTGTCTGGGGCCAACGTCCTGACTTTC CASSLSGANVLTF
few TRBJ1-5 NA TRBV20-1 TGCAGTGCTAGACGTAAGGATGGGGAGCATTTT CSARRKDGEHF
NA TRBJ1-5 NA TRBV27 TGTGCCAGCAGGACACAGGGTGGAGCGCGTGAACAGCCCCAGCATTTT CASRTQGGAREQPQHF